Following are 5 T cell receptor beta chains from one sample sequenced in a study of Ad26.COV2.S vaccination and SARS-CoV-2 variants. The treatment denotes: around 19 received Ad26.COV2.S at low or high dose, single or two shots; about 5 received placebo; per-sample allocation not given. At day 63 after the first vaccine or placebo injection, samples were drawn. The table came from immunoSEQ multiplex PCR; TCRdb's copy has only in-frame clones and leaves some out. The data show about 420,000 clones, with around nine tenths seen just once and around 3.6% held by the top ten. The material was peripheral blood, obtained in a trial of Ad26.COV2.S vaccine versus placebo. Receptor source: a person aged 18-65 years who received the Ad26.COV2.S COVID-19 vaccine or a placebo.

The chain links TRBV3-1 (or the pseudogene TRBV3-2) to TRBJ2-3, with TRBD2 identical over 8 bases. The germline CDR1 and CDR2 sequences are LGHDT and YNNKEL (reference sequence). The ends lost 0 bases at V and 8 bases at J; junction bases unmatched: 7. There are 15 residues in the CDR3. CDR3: CASSQDFGGGVTQYF. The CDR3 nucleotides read TGTGCCAGCAGCCAAGATTTCGGGGGGGGAGTTACGCAGTATTTT.

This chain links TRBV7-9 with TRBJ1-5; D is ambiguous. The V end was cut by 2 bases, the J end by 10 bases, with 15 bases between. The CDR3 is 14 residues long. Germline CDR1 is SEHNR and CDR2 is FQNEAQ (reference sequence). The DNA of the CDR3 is TGTGCCAGCAGCTTATACACCGCGGGAGATCCCCAGCATTTT. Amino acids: CASSLYTAGDPQHF.

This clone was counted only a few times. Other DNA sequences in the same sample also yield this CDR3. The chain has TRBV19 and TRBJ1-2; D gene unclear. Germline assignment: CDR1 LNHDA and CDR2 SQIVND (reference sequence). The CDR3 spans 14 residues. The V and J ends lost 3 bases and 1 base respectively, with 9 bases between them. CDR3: CASSIRAVNYGYTF. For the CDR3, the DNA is TGTGCCAGTAGTATTAGGGCAGTTAACTATGGCTACACCTTC.

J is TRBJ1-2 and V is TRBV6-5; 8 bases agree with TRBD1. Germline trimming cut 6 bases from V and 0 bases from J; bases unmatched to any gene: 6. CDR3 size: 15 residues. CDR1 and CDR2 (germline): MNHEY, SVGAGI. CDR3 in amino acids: CASSPGTGANYGYTF. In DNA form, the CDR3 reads TGTGCCAGCAGCCCCGGGACAGGTGCTAACTATGGCTACACCTTC.

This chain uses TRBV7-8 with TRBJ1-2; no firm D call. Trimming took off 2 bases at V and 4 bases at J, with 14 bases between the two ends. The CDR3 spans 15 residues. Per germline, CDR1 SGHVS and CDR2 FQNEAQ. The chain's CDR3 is CASSLLTANSYGYTF. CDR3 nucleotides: TGTGCCAGCAGCTTACTTACAGCAAATAGCTATGGCTACACCTTC.